This T cell receptor (beta chain) was sequenced during a study of HIV-infected patients and healthy controls. A note on this clonotype: The antigen is unknown.

Reverse transcription used around 500 ng RNA and constant-region primers for alpha and beta. Separate chain-specific third strand synthesis with multiplexing indices produced the alpha and beta libraries. TCRdb reprocessed the 5' RACE reads with MiXCR, giving one entry per CDR3 protein. This sample has roughly 18,000 distinct CDR3 sequences, with 8.5% found just once. Antiretroviral therapy had run roughly three months, about 14 weeks, before follow-up blood collection. The repertoire came from unfractionated whole blood and reflected all unsorted peripheral T cells. Points from the study as a whole: HIV-infected patients and controls differed significantly in mean usage of eight alpha and eight beta V genes. In HIV-infected patients, the apparent post-therapy Gini index recovery did not replicate in size-matched data.

CDR3 size: 14 residues. Trimming cost V 7 bases and J 8 bases; bases outside gene matches: 10. CDR1 and CDR2 from the germline V gene are SNHLY and FYNNEI. This chain links TRBV2 with TRBJ1-4; TRBD1 aligns across 7 bases. Sequences were derived from blood, sampled during antiretroviral therapy. The TCR was taken from an adult with HIV infection. CDR3 DNA: TGTGCCAGCAAGATCGACAGGGTACGAGAAAAACTGTTTTTT. This encodes CASKIDRVREKLFF.